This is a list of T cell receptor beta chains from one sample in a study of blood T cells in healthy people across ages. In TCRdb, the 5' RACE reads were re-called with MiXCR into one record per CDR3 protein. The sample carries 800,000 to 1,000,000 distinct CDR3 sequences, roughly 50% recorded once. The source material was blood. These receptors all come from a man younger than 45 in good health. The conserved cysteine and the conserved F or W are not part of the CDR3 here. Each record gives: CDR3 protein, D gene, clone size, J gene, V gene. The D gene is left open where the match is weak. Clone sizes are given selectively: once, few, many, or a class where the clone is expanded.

ASTRRGTYGYT | - | few | TRBJ1-2 | TRBV5-6
ASSPSVDSKQY | - | once | TRBJ2-5 | TRBV7-9
ASSLAPGTTNYGYT | - | - | TRBJ1-2 | TRBV5-1
SARIIRGSDHNEQF | - | - | TRBJ2-1 | TRBV20-1
SGSPGQTNEKLF | - | - | TRBJ1-4 | TRBV20-1
ASSRDGNTEAF | - | many | TRBJ1-1 | TRBV7-9
SERGQANKEKLF | TRBD1 | - | TRBJ1-4 | TRBV20-1
SAVPSGFGLYEQY | - | - | TRBJ2-7 | TRBV20-1
AWGQGTYEQY | TRBD1 | - | TRBJ2-7 | TRBV30
ASSRLAGTYFTDTQY | TRBD2 | - | TRBJ2-3 | TRBV27
SADSGGAADTQY | TRBD2 | - | TRBJ2-3 | TRBV20-1
ASSPKGGNEQF | - | once | TRBJ2-1 | TRBV7-2
ASSQDWAGVSPLH | - | once | TRBJ1-6 | TRBV4-2
ASKGEGQPQH | - | few | TRBJ1-5 | TRBV6-2/TRBV6-3
ASTSNVNPYEQY | - | - | TRBJ2-7 | TRBV28
ASSPPSARKGTQY | - | few | TRBJ2-5 | TRBV7-2
ASNLTRGRYEQY | - | once | TRBJ2-7 | TRBV11-2
SVDYLTQETQY | - | - | TRBJ2-5 | TRBV29-1
ASSWGTTGTDTQY | TRBD2 | - | TRBJ2-3 | TRBV5-1
RGQGGVTEAF | TRBD1 | - | TRBJ1-1 | TRBV20-1
TSSSKSSYEQY | - | - | TRBJ2-7 | TRBV7-2
ASSRLLRYGYT | - | few | TRBJ1-2 | TRBV12-3/TRBV12-4
SARGQGVGEQF | - | - | TRBJ2-1 | TRBV20-1
ASSVGGRSDSPLH | - | - | TRBJ1-6 | TRBV9
ASSLAGAPGY | - | few | TRBJ2-7 | TRBV11-1
ASSPGLGLGIYYEQY | TRBD2 | few | TRBJ2-7 | TRBV7-2
ASSLGPESDTQY | - | few | TRBJ2-3 | TRBV9
ASSLVRHVYNSPLH | - | - | TRBJ1-6 | TRBV7-2
ASSHPRDNYNSPLH | - | - | TRBJ1-6 | TRBV14
ASSSTGGIPGELF | TRBD1 | - | TRBJ2-2 | TRBV5-4
ASRWESNTEAF | - | - | TRBJ1-1 | TRBV12-3/TRBV12-4
ASSLGAGTNYGYT | - | many | TRBJ1-2 | TRBV7-9
ASSDDGQRYNEQF | - | - | TRBJ2-1 | TRBV6-4
ASSFLAGQGQYHEQF | - | few | TRBJ2-1 | TRBV5-1
ASSPRGTQETQY | - | many | TRBJ2-5 | TRBV12-3/TRBV12-4
EGRVNTEAF | - | - | TRBJ1-1 | TRBV30
AISETVYEQY | - | many | TRBJ2-7 | TRBV10-3
SARGDRVRCNEQF | TRBD1 | - | TRBJ2-1 | TRBV20-1
ASGLDRATDTQY | TRBD1 | - | TRBJ2-3 | TRBV28
ASRDLGLAGEQF | TRBD2 | - | TRBJ2-1 | TRBV6-1
ASSLGEPTYEQY | - | many | TRBJ2-7 | TRBV12-3/TRBV12-4
ASSFSAGWDEQY | - | few | TRBJ2-7 | TRBV5-1
SAKRTSGRDTYEQY | TRBD2 | few | TRBJ2-7 | TRBV20-1
ASSVEAGEQY | - | - | TRBJ2-7 | TRBV9
ASSRPQRHPNYGYT | - | few | TRBJ1-2 | TRBV7-2
ATSGGQGEIDTQY | TRBD1 | once | TRBJ2-3 | TRBV15